A selection of T cell receptor beta chains follows, all from one sample in a study of beta chain features in type 1 diabetes. TCRdb's table, derived via immunoSEQ multiplex PCR, lists solely in-frame clones and lacks some. Of around 300,000 clones listed, around 7.8% are singletons. Sequencing was done on a sample of central memory CD4+ T cells from blood. The source of these receptors is a woman between 18 and 29 years old in good health. Each CDR3 is given with its conserved first and last residue. D genes are given only for firm matches. Size is omitted from some rows. Given values are once, few, many or a class for expanded clones.

12,TRBJ2-7,TRBV30,.,few,CAWSVQGYEQYF,TGTGCCTGGAGTGTACAGGGATACGAGCAGTACTTC
17,TRBJ2-1,TRBV11-2,.,.,CASSFLSGTSFGNEQFF,TGTGCCAGCAGCTTCCTTAGCGGTACTAGCTTCGGCAATGAGCAGTTCTTC
15,TRBJ2-3,TRBV23-1,.,many,CASSQFGGNKDTQYF,TGCGCCAGCAGTCAATTCGGCGGGAACAAGGATACGCAGTATTTT
16,TRBJ2-1,TRBV9,.,few,CASSPRTGYSYNEQFF,TGTGCCAGCAGCCCCCGAACAGGGTATTCCTACAATGAGCAGTTCTTC
16,TRBJ2-3,TRBV7-8,TRBD2,few,CASRRSGGAGTDTQYF,TGTGCCAGCAGACGGAGCGGGGGGGCCGGCACAGATACGCAGTATTTT
15,TRBJ2-7,TRBV10-3,.,.,CAISESGELGAEQYF,TGTGCCATCAGTGAGTCAGGAGAGCTGGGGGCCGAGCAGTACTTC
14,TRBJ1-2,TRBV30,.,few,CAWSVVRGLHGYTF,TGTGCCTGGAGTGTAGTGAGGGGACTCCATGGCTACACCTTC
14,TRBJ1-1,TRBV2,TRBD1,.,CASSNRDRPMKAFF,TGTGCCAGCAGCAACCGGGACAGGCCTATGAAAGCTTTCTTT
15,TRBJ1-5,TRBV7-2,.,.,CASSSGELPYQPQHF,TGTGCCAGCAGCTCAGGGGAACTTCCGTATCAGCCCCAGCATTTT
13,TRBJ1-2,TRBV5-1,.,.,CASSQSRDGDYTF,TGCGCCAGCAGTCAGTCAAGGGACGGAGATTACACCTTC